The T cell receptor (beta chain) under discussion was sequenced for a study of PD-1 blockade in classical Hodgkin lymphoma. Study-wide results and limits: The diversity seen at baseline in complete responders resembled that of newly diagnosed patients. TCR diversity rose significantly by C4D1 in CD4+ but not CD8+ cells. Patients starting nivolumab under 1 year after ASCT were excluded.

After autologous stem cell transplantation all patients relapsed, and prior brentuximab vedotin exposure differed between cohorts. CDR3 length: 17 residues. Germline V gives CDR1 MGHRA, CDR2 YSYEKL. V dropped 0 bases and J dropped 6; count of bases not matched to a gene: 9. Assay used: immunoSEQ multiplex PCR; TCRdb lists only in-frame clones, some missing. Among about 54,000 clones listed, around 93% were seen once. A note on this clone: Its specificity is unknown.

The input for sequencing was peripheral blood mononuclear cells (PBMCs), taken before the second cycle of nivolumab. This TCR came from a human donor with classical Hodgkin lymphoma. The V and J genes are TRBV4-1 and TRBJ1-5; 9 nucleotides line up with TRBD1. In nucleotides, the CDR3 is TGCGCCAGCAGCCAAGAAATCAACAGGGGGCCCGGTCAGCCCCAGCATTTT. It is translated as CASSQEINRGPGQPQHF.